This T cell receptor (beta chain) was recorded in a study of blood T cell repertoires in COVID-19. Whole-study context: Samples came from the United States, Italy and Spain, spanning acute and convalescent COVID-19. Sources were T cells, B-cell-depleted T cells, or PBMCs; the material itself was cDNA or gDNA.

Only in-frame clones appear in the TCRdb table, and some are missing; sequencing was by immunoSEQ multiplex PCR. The sample has 250,000 to 350,000 clones, approximately 83% seen once. The TCR sequence derives from a woman in her twenties or thirties who had recovered from COVID-19. The specimen was peripheral blood.

In DNA form, the CDR3 reads TGTGCCAGCAGAGGACAGGGGGCGTCGGCCAAAAACATTCAGTACTTC. Protein: CASRGQGASAKNIQYF. This chain joins TRBV2 and TRBJ2-4; 11 bases agree with TRBD1. CDR1 and CDR2 (germline): SNHLY, FYNNEI. The trim removed 6 bases at V and 1 base at J, leaving 5 bases unmatched. CDR3 length equals 16 residues. The variable domain in full, with the rest retrieved from reference TRBV2 and TRBJ2-4, is EPEVTQTPSHQVTQMGQEVILRCVPISNHLYFYWYRQILGQKVEFLVSFYNNEISEKSEIFDDQFSVERPDGSNFTLKIRSTKLEDSAMYFCASRGQGASAKNIQYFGAGTRLSVL.